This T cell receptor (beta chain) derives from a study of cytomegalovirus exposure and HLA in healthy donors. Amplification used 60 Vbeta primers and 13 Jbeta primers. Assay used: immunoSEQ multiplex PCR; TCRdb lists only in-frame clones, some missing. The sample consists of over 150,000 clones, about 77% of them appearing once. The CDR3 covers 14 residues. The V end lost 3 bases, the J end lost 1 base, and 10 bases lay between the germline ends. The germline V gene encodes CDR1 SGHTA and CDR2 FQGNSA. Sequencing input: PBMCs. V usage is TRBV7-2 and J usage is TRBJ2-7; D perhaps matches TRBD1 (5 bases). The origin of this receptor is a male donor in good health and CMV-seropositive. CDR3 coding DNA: TGTGCCAGCAGCTTTGGGGCCTCTTCCTACGAGCAGTACTTC. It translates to CASSFGASSYEQYF.